This T cell receptor (beta chain) derives from a study of blood T cell repertoires in COVID-19. Study details: From the United States, Italy and Spain came samples of acute and convalescent COVID-19. The cDNA or gDNA used as material had been derived from T cells, B-cell-depleted T cells, or PBMCs.

The authors' processing: Reference gene primer amplification gave nucleated cell count estimates. TCRdb keeps only in-frame clones here, not all; method: immunoSEQ multiplex PCR. Clonal size and the V and J genes are those of that table, whereas D and trimming came from the DNA. The table includes approximately 91,000 clones, roughly nine tenths detected once. Germline lookup yields CDR1 SGDLS and CDR2 YYNGEE. The germline V and J ends were trimmed by 4 bases and 6 bases, with 13 bases remaining between them. The CDR3 contains 14 residues. The V call is TRBV9, the J call TRBJ1-4, with D hard to call. The clonotype was recovered from an older man with acute or convalescent COVID-19. The material sequenced was peripheral blood. The CDR3 reads CASSPTVGDEKLFF. The CDR3 DNA follows: TGTGCCAGCAGCCCGACGGTGGGCGATGAAAAACTGTTTTTT. The entire variable domain, with the rest obtained from reference TRBV9 and TRBJ1-4, is as follows: DSGVTQTPKHLITATGQRVTLRCSPRSGDLSVYWYQQSLDQGLQFLIQYYNGEERAKGNILERFSAQQFPDLHSELNLSSLELGDSALYFCASSPTVGDEKLFFGSGTQLSVL.